This T cell receptor beta chain was sequenced for a study of blood T cell repertoires in COVID-19 (TCRdb year 2020). For the wider study: The collaborator samples originated in the United States, Italy and Spain and spanned the acute and convalescent phases of COVID-19. Where available, HLA class I and class II types were taken from metadata supplied by the sample provider and were not determined by assay-based typing. The prospective study material was composed of cDNA or gDNA derived from T cells, B-cell-depleted T cells, or PBMCs. Sample metadata almost always included a de-identified subject ID, COVID-19 status, age in years and sex. The repertoires were released in a freely available public database meant as a resource for research on the immune response to SARS-CoV-2. The samples were drawn from the first 160 participants of the ongoing ImmuneRACE study and from 1,254 subjects provided by 6 global collaborators. The dataset comprised deeply sampled blood TCRbeta repertoires from subjects exposed to, actively infected with, or recovered from COVID-19. Overall results and qualifications from the work: How much clinical and demographic metadata was included differed by source and by participant, and the metadata was provided uncurated.

A remark on this clone: There is no known antigen for this receptor. Within one base of it there is no much larger clone, and no base qualities were kept.

TCRbeta CDR3 regions were amplified from genomic DNA by means of the immunoSEQ Assay, a bias-controlled multiplex PCR. Concerning the study's data processing: The number of nucleated cells in each sample was estimated by amplification of reference gene primers within the assay. To quantify the absolute abundance of each unique TCRbeta CDR3 rearrangement, sequence reads were collapsed and filtered. Productive Simpson clonality was computed per sample as the square root of Simpson's diversity index over productive rearrangements. In its TCRdb copy, this immuneACCESS table keeps in-frame sequences only and misses some clones. Where compared with another copy, unresolved V genes explain less than half of these, and the others have no known cause. V and J calls plus clone size are reproduced from that table; the DNA served to infer D and trimming. The sample data list fewer than 400,000 clones, and 89% of these were observed just once. The ten most abundant clones make up approximately 5.2% of the sample.

In the prospective study, participants were about 18 to 95 years old, resided in 24 geographic areas of the United States, and were enrolled through a virtual design. In the prospective study, cohorts were assigned on the basis of participant-reported clinical history obtained from a screening survey and a study questionnaire. Recovered participants in ImmuneRACE Cohort 3 were defined as having two consecutive negative NP/OP PCR tests, clearance from a healthcare professional, or resolution of symptoms. Mobile phlebotomists in the prospective study collected whole blood, serum and a nasopharyngeal or oropharyngeal swab from every participant. Prospective study participants could optionally give additional blood draws and questionnaires over an approximately 2-month period. Prospective study blood samples were shipped either frozen or at room temperature before DNA extraction. CDR1 and CDR2 are drawn from the germline V gene: SNHLY, FYNNEI. V is pared back by 6 bases and J by 6 bases, with 12 bases lying between the germline termini. The CDR3 contains 13 residues, cysteine and phenylalanine counted. Here the CDR3 DNA is all that survives: 39 bases in frame from base 1.

This clonotype was sampled from a man in his 60s who had recovered from COVID-19. The V and J genes are TRBV2 and TRBJ2-4; possibly the D gene is TRBD1, per 6 matching bases. Sample: PBMCs or T cells enriched from blood (not recorded which). The CDR3: CASRRETGNIQYF. The sequenced DNA: TGTGCCAGCAGACGCGAGACAGGAAACATTCAGTACTTC.